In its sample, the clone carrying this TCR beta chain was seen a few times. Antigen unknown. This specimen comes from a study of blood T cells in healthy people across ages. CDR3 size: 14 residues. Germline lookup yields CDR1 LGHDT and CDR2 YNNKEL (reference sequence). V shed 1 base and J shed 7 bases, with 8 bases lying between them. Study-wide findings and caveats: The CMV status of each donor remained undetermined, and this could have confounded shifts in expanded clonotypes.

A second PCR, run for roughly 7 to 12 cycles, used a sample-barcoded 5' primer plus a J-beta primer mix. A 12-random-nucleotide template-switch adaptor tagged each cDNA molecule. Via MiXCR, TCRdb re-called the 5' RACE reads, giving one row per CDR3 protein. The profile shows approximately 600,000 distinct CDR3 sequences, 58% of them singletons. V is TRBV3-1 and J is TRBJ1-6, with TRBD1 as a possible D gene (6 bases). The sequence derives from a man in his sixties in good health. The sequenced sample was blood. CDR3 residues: CASSQGGRNSPLHF. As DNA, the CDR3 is TGTGCCAGCAGCCAAGGGGGGCGGAATTCACCCCTCCACTTT.